This T cell receptor beta chain was identified in a study of cytomegalovirus exposure and HLA in healthy donors. The CDR3 extends over 12 amino acids. Trimming removed 0 bases from V and 4 bases from J, with 6 bases in between. Germline-derived CDR1 and CDR2 are GTSNPN and SVGIG (reference sequence). There were likely unrecorded immune exposures, though donors were nominally healthy when sampled. PCR amplification relied on 60 Vbeta primers (plus 13 Jbeta primers). Source study methods: Later reanalysis found 75 million to 95 million unique TCR beta chains, about 11 million of them shared. The method was immunoSEQ multiplex PCR; TCRdb's version includes in-frame clones alone and lacks a portion of them. That table gives V, J and clone size, and the DNA gave D and trimming. The repertoire consists of more than 80,000 clones, with 70% to 75% occurring once and the leading ten covering about 4%. A note on this clone: Its target is unknown.

Study results and caveats: Later analysis demonstrated an association between a missense DCLRE1C variant and TCR beta V- and J-gene trimming.

The clonotype originates from a man in his fifties or sixties in good health and CMV-seronegative. V and J are TRBV30 and TRBJ1-1; D is unclear. Sequencing input: PBMCs. In DNA form, the CDR3 reads TGTGCCTGGAGTGTCCGGGGCACTGAAGCTTTCTTT. It yields the protein CAWSVRGTEAFF.